This T cell receptor beta chain was observed in a study of control samples from healthy donors and cancer patients. In this sample, this clone turned up a few times. Other DNA variants within this sample encode the same CDR3. Data came from immunoSEQ multiplex PCR; TCRdb stores just in-frame clones and leaves some out. The top ten hold roughly 5% of the sample, which has roughly 170,000 clones, around 88% seen once. The CDR3 has 12 residues. With 4 bases removed from V and 0 bases from J, the gap between germline ends came to 3 bases. Germline loops: CDR1 SNHLY, CDR2 FYNNEI. The receptor comes from a woman in her twenties or thirties in good health. Sequenced input: blood. The chain carries TRBV2 and TRBJ2-5, with D unclear. The DNA of the CDR3 is TGTGCCAGCAGTGCATACCAAGAGACCCAGTACTTC. This codes for CASSAYQETQYF. Full variable domain (outside the CDR3, taken from reference TRBV2 and TRBJ2-5): EPEVTQTPSHQVTQMGQEVILRCVPISNHLYFYWYRQILGQKVEFLVSFYNNEISEKSEIFDDQFSVERPDGSNFTLKIRSTKLEDSAMYFCASSAYQETQYFGPGTRLLVL.